Following are 2 T cell receptor beta chains from one sample sequenced in a study of blood T cell repertoires in COVID-19. Clones were sequenced by immunoSEQ multiplex PCR, and TCRdb holds only the in-frame ones, with some missing. Among approximately 85,000 clones listed, 86% were seen once. What was sequenced was peripheral blood. Source of these receptors: a man between 50 and 59 years old with active or convalescent COVID-19.

The chain uses TRBV7-2 and TRBJ2-2; D possibly corresponds to TRBD2 (6 bases). Trimming took 4 bases from V and 4 from J, leaving 7 bases between them. The CDR3 consists of 13 residues. Looked up from germline, CDR1 is SGHTA and CDR2 is FQGNSA. CDR3 bases: TGTGCCAGCAGCTCTAGCGTCACCGGGGAGCTGTTTTTT. Translation gives CASSSSVTGELFF.

The chain recombines TRBV18 with TRBJ2-3; D is possibly TRBD2 (6 bases). The CDR3 runs to 19 residues. The V end lost 3 bases, the J end lost 4 bases, and 26 bases lay between the germline ends. Germline V gives CDR1 KGHSH, CDR2 LQKENI. This chain's CDR3 is CASSPILARESLGADTQYF. CDR3 DNA sequence: TGTGCCAGCTCACCCATCCTAGCGAGGGAGAGCTTGGGAGCAGATACGCAGTATTTT.